This T cell receptor beta chain was recorded in a study of CD8+ T cells in alopecia areata. RNA extraction and reverse transcription yielded cDNA as sequencing template. Libraries were prepared by immunoSEQ multiplex PCR; TCRdb keeps only in-frame clonotypes and omits some of them. In the table there are 170,000 or so clones, around 71% of which are singletons. A few counts support this clone. Sample treatment: oral pan-JAK inhibitor, 5-10 mg twice daily. The CDR3 has 16 residues. The ends were cut back, 9 bases at V and 1 base at J, with 21 bases in the middle. Germline-derived CDR1 and CDR2 are LNHDA and SQIVND (reference sequence).

The chain employs TRBV19 and TRBJ1-1, with D possibly being TRBD1 (6 bases). The specimen was CD4+ T cells sorted from blood, collected at week 4, from a patient treated with tofacitinib. This TCR came from a human donor with alopecia areata. CDR3 amino acids: CASALSGAVRNTEAFF. The CDR3 DNA is TGTGCCAGCGCCCTCTCGGGGGCAGTAAGGAACACTGAAGCTTTCTTT. Full variable domain (outside the CDR3, taken from reference TRBV19 and TRBJ1-1): DGGITQSPKYLFRKEGQNVTLSCEQNLNHDAMYWYRQDPGQGLRLIYYSQIVNDFQKGDIAEGYSVSREKKESFPLTVTSAQKNPTAFYLCASALSGAVRNTEAFFGQGTRLTVV.